This TCR beta chain was recorded in a study of tissue T cells after allogeneic stem cell transplantation. Study-wide points: Tissue-detected TCR repertoire was only partly captured by blood and spleen T cells.

Method: immunoSEQ multiplex PCR; TCRdb's copy keeps in-frame clones and lacks some. Of 1,300 to 1,500 clones in the sample, about 85% were seen once. Adult allogeneic hematopoietic cell transplant recipients with steroid-refractory graft-versus-host disease were prospectively enrolled for research autopsy. A single count supports this clone. Antigen unknown. The germline V gene has CDR1 SGHNT and CDR2 YYREEE (reference sequence). J was trimmed by 0 bases and V by 3 bases; bases with no gene match: 5. This CDR3 has 16 amino acids. V gene TRBV5-4 combines with J gene TRBJ2-3; TRBD2 matches 9 bases. The sample in question was esophageal tissue, obtained at autopsy. The source is a male patient aged 35-70 years with steroid-refractory graft-versus-host disease after an allogeneic stem cell transplant. T cells may partly derive from the graft donor. CDR3: CASSSGTSLSTDTQYF. The CDR3 coding sequence is TGTGCCAGCAGCTCCGGGACTAGCCTGAGCACAGATACGCAGTATTTT.